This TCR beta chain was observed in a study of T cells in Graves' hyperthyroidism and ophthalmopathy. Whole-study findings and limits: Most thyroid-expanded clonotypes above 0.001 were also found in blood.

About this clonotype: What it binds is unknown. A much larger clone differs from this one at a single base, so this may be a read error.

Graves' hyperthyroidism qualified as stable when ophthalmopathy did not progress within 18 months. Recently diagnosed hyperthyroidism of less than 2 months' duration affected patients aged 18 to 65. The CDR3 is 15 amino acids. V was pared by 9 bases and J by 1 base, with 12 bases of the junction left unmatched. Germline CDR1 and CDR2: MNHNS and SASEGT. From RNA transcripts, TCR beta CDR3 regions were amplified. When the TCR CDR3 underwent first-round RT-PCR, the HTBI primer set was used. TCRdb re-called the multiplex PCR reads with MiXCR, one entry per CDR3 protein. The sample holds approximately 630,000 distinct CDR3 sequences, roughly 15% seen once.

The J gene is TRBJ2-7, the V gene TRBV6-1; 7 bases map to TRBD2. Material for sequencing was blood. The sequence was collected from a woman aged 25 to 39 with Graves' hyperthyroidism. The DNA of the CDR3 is TGTGCCAGTAAGCGCGGGAGCCCCAAGTCCTACGAGCAGTACTTC. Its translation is CASKRGSPKSYEQYF.